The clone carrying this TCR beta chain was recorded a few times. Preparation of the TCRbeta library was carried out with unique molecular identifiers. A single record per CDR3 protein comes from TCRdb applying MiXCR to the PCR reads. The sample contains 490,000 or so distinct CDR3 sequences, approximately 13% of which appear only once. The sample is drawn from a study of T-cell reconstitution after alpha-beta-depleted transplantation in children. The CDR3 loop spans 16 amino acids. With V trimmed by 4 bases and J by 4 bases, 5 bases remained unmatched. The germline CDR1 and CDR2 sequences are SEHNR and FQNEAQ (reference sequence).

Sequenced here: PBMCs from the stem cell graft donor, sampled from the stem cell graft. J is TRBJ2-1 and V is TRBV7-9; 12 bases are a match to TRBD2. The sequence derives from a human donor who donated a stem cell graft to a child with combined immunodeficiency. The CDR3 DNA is TGTGCCAGCAGCTCTCAGGGACTAGCGGGTTACAATGAGCAGTTCTTC. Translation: CASSSQGLAGYNEQFF.